The source of this T cell receptor beta chain is a study of cytomegalovirus exposure and HLA in healthy donors. Study-level findings and limits: CMV serostatus alone was available as immune exposure information. In a later analysis, compared with equally common non-associated chains, HLA-associated beta chains were more expanded. Owing to their indistinguishability, certain V segments, notably TRBV6-2 and TRBV6-3, were excluded. For presence/absence analyses, sequencing depth was assumed to be roughly uniform across donors.

The V end lost 4 bases, the J end lost 2 bases, and 8 bases lay between the germline ends. This CDR3 is built from 13 residues. Germline loops: CDR1 MNHNS, CDR2 SASEGT. Of note for this clone: Its antigen remains unknown.

Both 60 Vbeta primers and 13 Jbeta primers went into the PCR. Only in-frame clones appear in the TCRdb table, and some are missing; sequencing was by immunoSEQ multiplex PCR. The table records approximately 140,000 clones, more than 60% of them present only once. The sample consisted of PBMCs. The origin of this receptor is a man aged 35-49 years in good health and CMV-seropositive. The chain links TRBV6-1 to TRBJ2-5, with D maybe TRBD1 (6 bases). In nucleotides, the CDR3 is TGTGCCAGCAGTGGAGACAGGCAAGAGACCCAGTACTTC. Translated: CASSGDRQETQYF.